This T cell receptor beta chain stems from a study of T-cell memory formation after mild COVID-19. On the study more broadly: TCR clusters were mostly donor specific. Study-wide findings and caveats: The study found balanced CD4/CD8 in clones contracting day 15 to 85 and a CD4+ lean in later expanders. That cross-reactive memory joined was suggested by some responding clones appearing in pre-infection memory.

cDNA libraries for TCR alpha and TCR beta, carrying sample barcodes and UMIs, came from 5'RACE with constant-segment primers. TCRdb re-analysed the 5' RACE reads in MiXCR, keeping a single row per CDR3 protein. The profile shows 400,000 or so distinct CDR3 sequences, approximately 20% of them singletons. Remarks on this clonotype: Its specificity is unknown.

CDR1 and CDR2 (germline): SGDLS, YYNGEE. Trimming at V came to 4 bases and at J to 1 base, leaving 5 bases not matched to a gene. The CDR3 sequence is 16 residues long. The clonotype originates from an adult woman who had mild COVID-19 (a few samples of this study predate the infection). Cell type and time point are not known. The rearrangement links TRBV9 to TRBJ2-6, with 7 bases identical to TRBD1. The source material was PBMCs or a T cell subset sorted from them (not recorded which). The CDR3 coding sequence is TGTGCCAGCAGCATCACGACAGGGTCTGGGGCCAACGTCCTGACTTTC. Its protein product is CASSITTGSGANVLTF.